The clone carrying this T cell receptor beta chain appeared a few times. This sample was included in a study of cytomegalovirus exposure and HLA in healthy donors. Primers for the PCR totalled 60 Vbeta and 13 Jbeta. Clones were sequenced by immunoSEQ multiplex PCR, and TCRdb holds only the in-frame ones, with some missing. The data contain around 100,000 clones, roughly 70% of them singletons. The CDR3 contains 16 residues. V lost 6 bases, J lost 1 base, and 16 bases lay in between. Germline CDR1 and CDR2: MNHNY and SVGAGI (reference sequence). The clonotype was recovered from a man aged 40-49 years in good health and CMV-seropositive. What was sequenced was PBMCs. The J gene is TRBJ1-5, the V gene TRBV6-6; D possibly corresponds to TRBD1 (5 bases). The CDR3 here is CASRLQGFLSNQPQHF. CDR3 bases: TGTGCCAGCAGGCTCCAGGGCTTTCTGAGCAATCAGCCCCAGCATTTT.